These 15 T cell receptor beta chains originate from one sample sequenced in a study of T cells after yellow fever vaccination. From the 5' RACE reads, TCRdb called clonotypes with MiXCR, one entry per CDR3 protein. The repertoire holds about 340,000 distinct CDR3 sequences, with around 12% as singletons. The specimen was CD4+ T cells sorted from PBMCs, collected 15 days after the yellow fever booster vaccination. Source of these receptors: a man younger than 30 who received the YFV17D yellow fever vaccine.

This clonotype has more than one count but fewer than ten. The J gene is TRBJ2-3, the V gene TRBV7-3; D remains unclear. V gave up 3 bases and J gave up 2 bases, with 9 bases separating them. CDR1 and CDR2 from the germline V gene are SGHTA and FQGTGA. The CDR3 extends over 14 amino acids. CDR3: CASSFGRLTDTQYF. The DNA for the CDR3 is TGTGCCAGCAGCTTCGGCAGGCTCACAGATACGCAGTATTTT. The variable domain in full, with the rest retrieved from reference TRBV7-3 and TRBJ2-3, is GAGVSQTPSNKVTEKGKYVELRCDPISGHTALYWYRQSLGQGPEFLIYFQGTGAADDSGLPNDRFFAVRPEGSVSTLKIQRTERGDSAVYLCASSFGRLTDTQYFGPGTRLTVL.

There are a few counts of this clonotype. DNA of the CDR3: TGTGCCAGCAGTTTTCGGGTCTTTTCGGATGGCTACACCTTC. This encodes CASSFRVFSDGYTF. This chain links TRBV7-2 with TRBJ1-2; D is undetermined. The ends were cut back, 6 bases at V and 6 bases at J, with 17 bases in the middle. The CDR3 runs 14 residues. Germline V gene data show CDR1 as SGHTA and CDR2 as FQGNSA.

This clonotype has a count of ten or more. This chain joins TRBV6-5 and TRBJ1-2, with D tentatively TRBD1 (5 bases). The CDR3 is 14 amino acids. Trimming removed 5 bases from V and 4 bases from J, with 14 bases in between. In germline, CDR1 is MNHEY, CDR2 SVGAGI. CDR3 coding DNA: TGTGCCAGCAGTCCGACCGGGGGTGGCTATGGCTACACCTTC. It is translated as CASSPTGGGYGYTF.

V is TRBV2 and J is TRBJ1-3; no reliable D call. The germline V gene encodes CDR1 SNHLY and CDR2 FYNNEI. Deletions cut 5 bases from V and 0 bases from J, with 8 bases between. The CDR3 loop spans 14 amino acids. In nucleotides, the CDR3 is TGTGCCAGCAGTACCGGGTTCTCTGGAAACACCATATATTTT. Translated, it gives CASSTGFSGNTIYF.

The rearrangement joins TRBV6-1 to TRBJ2-4, with TRBD1 matching over 10 bases. CDR3 length: 13 residues. V was pared by 7 bases and J by 5 bases, with 2 bases of the junction left unmatched. Germline V gene lookup returns CDR1 MNHNS and CDR2 SASEGT. CDR3 DNA sequence: TGTGCCAGCAAAGGGACAGGGGAAAACATTCAGTACTTC. Its protein product is CASKGTGENIQYF.

The J gene is TRBJ1-1, the V gene TRBV24-1; D gene uncertain. The CDR3 consists of 12 residues. The V end was cut by 1 base, the J end by 4 bases, with 3 bases between. CDR1 and CDR2 from the germline V gene are KGHDR and SFDVKD. CDR3 amino acids: CATSDFGTEAFF. The CDR3 nucleotides read TGTGCCACCAGTGATTTCGGCACTGAAGCTTTCTTT.

This clonotype has a handful of counts. V gene TRBV6-5 combines with J gene TRBJ2-1; maybe TRBD1 (5 bases). The germline gives CDR1 MNHEY, CDR2 SVGAGI. The CDR3 sequence is 15 residues long. V lost 0 bases, J lost 5 bases, and 11 bases lay in between. The CDR3 bases are TGTGCCAGCAGTTACTCGGACAAACTAAACAATGAGCAGTTCTTC. Translating it yields CASSYSDKLNNEQFF.

This chain connects TRBV5-3 to TRBJ1-1; D remains unclear. TRBV5-3 is treated as an ORF (open reading frame) with a function not yet certain. The CDR3 consists of 14 residues. The ends were cut back, 4 bases at V and 3 bases at J, with 13 bases in the middle. The CDR3 is CARSRDRGYTEAFF. In DNA, the CDR3 is TGTGCCAGAAGCCGAGACCGAGGGTACACTGAAGCTTTCTTT.

The rearrangement joins TRBV2 to TRBJ2-6, with D possibly TRBD2 on 6 matching bases. V lost 11 bases and J 2 bases, leaving 10 bases between the germline ends. Germline V gene sequence: CDR1 SNHLY, CDR2 FYNNEI. The CDR3 covers 13 residues. In DNA form, the CDR3 reads TGTGCCGGGCGGGGAACTGGGGCCAACGTCCTGACTTTC. Protein: CAGRGTGANVLTF.

This clonotype was found a few times. V gene TRBV7-8 combines with J gene TRBJ1-2; maybe TRBD1 (6 bases). The V end was cut by 5 bases, the J end by 5 bases, with 18 bases between. Germline V gives CDR1 SGHVS, CDR2 FQNEAQ. This CDR3 region has 15 residues. CDR3 amino acids: CASSEQGMGPYGYTF. The CDR3 nucleotides read TGTGCCAGCAGCGAACAGGGCATGGGCCCTTATGGCTACACCTTC.

The table lists this clonotype with a few counts. V gene TRBV9 combines with J gene TRBJ2-1; 7 bases fit TRBD2. The CDR3 has 14 residues. The V gene's germline CDR1 is SGDLS and CDR2 YYNGEE. The trim removed 4 bases at V and 4 bases at J, leaving 5 bases unmatched. Here the CDR3 reads CASSSGTTYNEQFF. The CDR3 bases are TGTGCCAGCAGCTCCGGGACTACTTACAATGAGCAGTTCTTC.

Remarks on this clonotype: The germline gene is not matched at one end of the junction; a read error may be the cause. The rearrangement uses TRBV10-3 and TRBJ2-2, with a tentative D call TRBD2 (5 bases). CDR1 and CDR2 from the germline V gene are ENHRY and SYGVKD. CDR3 length equals 13 residues. CDR3 coding DNA: TGTGCCATGGTCAAGGAGAGCACCGGGGAGCTGCTTTTT. Encoded protein: CAMVKESTGELLF.

This clonotype was seen ten or more times. This CDR3 is CASSFYTGYGYTF. For the CDR3, the DNA is TGTGCCAGCAGCTTCTACACAGGATATGGCTACACCTTC. This sequence joins TRBV7-9 and TRBJ1-2; a weak D match, TRBD1 (5 bases). Trimming removed 3 bases from V and 5 bases from J, with 10 bases in between. CDR3 length: 13 amino acids. The germline gives CDR1 SEHNR, CDR2 FQNEAQ (reference sequence).

This rearrangement joins TRBV5-4 to TRBJ1-5; TRBD1 agrees at 9 bases. The germline gives CDR1 SGHNT, CDR2 YYREEE (reference sequence). J was trimmed by 3 bases and V by 0 bases; bases with no gene match: 4. The CDR3 has 16 residues. The CDR3 protein is CASSLGGQGTNQPQHF. The CDR3 nucleotides are TGTGCCAGCAGCTTGGGTGGACAGGGGACCAATCAGCCCCAGCATTTT.

The V gene is TRBV5-1, the J gene TRBJ2-5; D possibly corresponds to TRBD2 (5 bases). Deletions cut 4 bases from V and 5 bases from J, with 18 bases between. The CDR3 has 15 residues. CDR1 is SGHRS and CDR2 is YFSETQ in the germline V gene. This chain's CDR3 is CASSLNGLGPETQYF. In nucleotides, the CDR3 is TGCGCCAGCAGCCTAAATGGACTGGGCCCTGAGACCCAGTACTTC.